Each of the 10 T cell receptor beta chains below was sequenced from the same sample in a study of Ad26.COV2.S vaccination and SARS-CoV-2 variants. The repertoire was sequenced with immunoSEQ multiplex PCR; TCRdb's copy has only in-frame clones and lacks some. The repertoire holds about 350,000 clones, with 92% as singletons. Here the sequenced sample was peripheral blood, taken after recovery from COVID-19. These receptors were collected from a human donor who had recovered from COVID-19.

This chain connects TRBV5-1 to TRBJ2-2, with D unresolved. The germline V gene encodes CDR1 SGHRS and CDR2 YFSETQ. V was clipped by 4 bases and J by 8 bases, with 12 bases between them. The CDR3 extends over 13 amino acids. The CDR3 region has the DNA TGCGCCAGCAGCGCGAGAGGAACTGGGGAGCTGTTTTTT. It encodes CASSARGTGELFF.

The chain employs TRBV19 and TRBJ2-1, with 8 positions matching TRBD2. The CDR3 totals 16 residues. With 6 bases clipped from V and 6 bases from J, the junction kept 13 bases outside the gene matches. Germline V CDR1 and CDR2: LNHDA, SQIVND (reference sequence). This CDR3 reads CASSQLAALTFNEQFF. In nucleotides, the CDR3 is TGTGCCAGTAGCCAACTAGCGGCCTTAACCTTCAATGAGCAGTTCTTC.

The gene calls are TRBV5-1 and TRBJ1-1; D gene ambiguous. This CDR3 has 16 residues. Germline V gene sequence: CDR1 SGHRS, CDR2 YFSETQ. V lost 1 base and J 4 bases, leaving 17 bases between the germline ends. CDR3 in DNA: TGCGCCAGCAGCTTGAACGGCCAGCAGGCGGCCACTGAAGCTTTCTTT. It codes for CASSLNGQQAATEAFF.

V usage is TRBV19 and J usage is TRBJ2-5; TRBD2 matches 10 bases. This CDR3 region has 16 residues. Germline values: CDR1 LNHDA, CDR2 SQIVND (reference sequence). Losses at the gene ends were 3 bases for V and 5 bases for J; bases not matched to a gene: 9. The CDR3 DNA sequence: TGTGCCAGTAGTATCGGAAAGCGGGGGGGCGGGGAGACCCAGTACTTC. Translation: CASSIGKRGGGETQYF.

This chain links TRBV6-5 with TRBJ2-7; possibly TRBD1 for D (6 bases). Germline V gene lookup returns CDR1 MNHEY and CDR2 SVGAGI. There are 14 residues in the CDR3. V lost 0 bases and J 10 bases, leaving 16 bases between the germline ends. CDR3 protein: CASSYSAPQGLQYF. The DNA of the CDR3 is TGTGCCAGCAGTTACTCCGCGCCACAGGGCCTCCAGTACTTC.

This clone appeared once. V usage is TRBV5-1 and J usage is TRBJ1-1, with D uncertain. The CDR3 extends over 14 amino acids. Germline CDR1 SGHRS, CDR2 YFSETQ. V lost 3 bases to trimming and J lost 2 bases, with 11 bases between them. For the CDR3, the DNA is TGCGCCAGCAGCTCAATGACGGAAAACACTGAAGCTTTCTTT. Translation gives CASSSMTENTEAFF.

The chain combines TRBV6-5 with TRBJ2-5, with 10 bases that match TRBD2. Germline assignment: CDR1 MNHEY and CDR2 SVGAGI. This CDR3 is built from 14 residues. The V and J ends lost 11 bases and 2 bases, in that order; junction bases with no gene match: 8. The CDR3 region has the DNA TGTGCCGCGAGACCGGGACTAGCGCAAGAGACCCAGTACTTC. This codes for CAARPGLAQETQYF.

This clone was seen a handful of times. The chain couples TRBV7-9 to TRBJ2-1; D not resolved. Trimming removed 0 bases at V and 0 bases at J, with 6 bases between. Germline assignment: CDR1 SEHNR and CDR2 FQNEAQ (reference sequence). CDR3 length: 15 amino acids. The CDR3 loop is CASSLAHYSYNEQFF. In nucleotides, the CDR3 is TGTGCCAGCAGCTTAGCGCACTACTCCTACAATGAGCAGTTCTTC. Full variable domain (remainder filled in from reference TRBV7-9 and TRBJ2-1): DTGVSQNPRHKITKRGQNVTFRCDPISEHNRLYWYRQTLGQGPEFLTYFQNEAQLEKSRLLSDRFSAERPKGSFSTLEIQRTEQGDSAMYLCASSLAHYSYNEQFFGPGTRLTVL.

The chain is built from TRBV5-1 and TRBJ2-7; 8 positions agree with TRBD1. Germline V CDR1 and CDR2: SGHRS, YFSETQ. The CDR3 length is 13 residues. The V segment lost 0 bases and the J segment 6 bases; nucleotides outside the gene matches: 2. CDR3 residues: CASSLGTGSEQYF. The CDR3 coding sequence is TGCGCCAGCAGCTTGGGGACAGGGTCCGAGCAGTACTTC.

This clone showed up just once. The V and J genes are TRBV5-4 and TRBJ1-6; TRBD1 might be the D (6 bases). V was shortened by 4 bases and J by 0 bases, with 8 bases between the two germline ends. This CDR3 region has 15 residues. CDR1 is SGHNT, CDR2 YYREEE, per germline (reference sequence). The chain's CDR3 is CASSRGTSYNSPLHF. Here the CDR3 DNA reads TGTGCCAGCAGCAGGGGGACCTCCTATAATTCACCCCTCCACTTT.